This T cell receptor beta chain was obtained from a study of tumor-infiltrating lymphocytes in primary liver carcinoma. Study in general: Sample counts of productive TCRbeta reads spanned roughly 3.5 to 8 million; these counts were similar across tissue types. Study-level results: Tumor-adjacent and tumor-blood pairs displayed less overlap than did pairs of tumor regions.

V lost 6 bases and J lost 3, with 24 bases in between. The CDR3 loop spans 18 amino acids. Germline CDR1 SGHRS, CDR2 YFSETQ. Researchers generated TCR beta cDNA from 500 to 600 ng of total RNA, relying on a constant-region primer. For TCR beta, libraries were produced by three nested multiplex PCR rounds using slightly modified ARM-PCR. TRBV1-TRBV30 forward primers paired with a C-beta reverse primer were used in the first two PCR rounds, which ran about 11 cycles each. Via MiXCR, TCRdb re-called the multiplex PCR reads, giving one row per CDR3 protein. In the table there are around 88,000 distinct CDR3 sequences, approximately 68% of which are singletons. About this clonotype: Its antigen is unidentified.

From unsorted bulk tissue weighing roughly 17-32 mg, DNA and RNA were co-extracted. This sequence joins TRBV5-1 and TRBJ2-2, with no clear D. The TCR was taken from a man aged 35-49 years with primary liver carcinoma and hepatitis B virus infection. Sample: tumor-adjacent normal liver tissue. The CDR3 sequence: CASNSHPSTGTYTGELFF. In nucleotides, the CDR3 is TGCGCCAGCAACTCCCACCCGTCCACGGGTACTTACACCGGGGAGCTGTTTTTT.